The clone carrying this T cell receptor beta chain was seen a few times. Authors' processing steps: By means of reference gene primer amplification, nucleated cell counts were estimated. Some clones are missing from TCRdb's copy, which holds only in-frame ones; the method was immunoSEQ multiplex PCR. The V and J calls and clone size are taken from that table; D and trimming were inferred from the DNA. Counted here are around 95,000 clones, just under 80% occurring once; the ten biggest clones make up roughly 31%. The data were obtained in a study of blood T cell repertoires in COVID-19. Background on the study: Material from acute and convalescent COVID-19 was sourced from the United States, Italy and Spain. The analysed material was cDNA or gDNA that came from T cells, B-cell-depleted T cells, or PBMCs.

The CDR3 loop spans 15 amino acids. V dropped 3 bases and J dropped 1 base, with 10 bases sitting between them. Germline V gene data show CDR1 as LNHDA and CDR2 as SQIVND (reference sequence). The sample comprised peripheral blood. This chain links TRBV19 with TRBJ2-1; the D gene is possibly TRBD2 (6 bases). This TCR came from a man aged 65 to 79 with active or convalescent COVID-19. The CDR3 bases are TGTGCCAGTAGTATGGGGACTCCTTCCTACAATGAGCAGTTCTTC. Encoded protein: CASSMGTPSYNEQFF.